The 23 T cell receptor beta chains listed next were all sequenced from one sample in a study of T cell changes during pregnancy in multiple sclerosis (dated by TCRdb to between 2017 and 2020). The protocol used for the library was the immunoSEQ multiplex PCR assay. The table was pulled from immuneACCESS by TCRdb, which kept in-frame rearrangements only. Such tables lose some clones; where checked, under half of the loss comes from unresolved V genes, and the rest has no known cause. The sample yields about 120,000 clones; roughly 92% were counted once. The top ten hold 6.2% of the sample. Sequenced material: peripheral blood, taken before pregnancy. The origin of the receptors is a female donor with multiple sclerosis, enrolled in a pregnancy study.

The CDR3 loop reads CAWGGLAADTQYF. The CDR3, as DNA: TGTGCCTGGGGGGGACTAGCGGCAGATACGCAGTATTTT. The chain recombines TRBV30 with TRBJ2-3, with 11 nucleotides matching TRBD2. This CDR3 has 13 residues. V lost 5 bases and J lost 4; bases outside the gene matches: 2. Per the germline V gene, CDR1 is GTSNPN and CDR2 is SVGIG (reference sequence). Filled out from reference TRBV30 and TRBJ2-3, the complete variable domain reads SQTIHQWPATLVQPVGSPLSLECTVEGTSNPNLYWYRQAAGRGLQLLFYSVGIGQISSEVPQNLSASRPQDRQFILSSKKLLLSDSGFYLCAWGGLAADTQYFGPGTRLTVL.

The rearrangement joins TRBV2 to TRBJ1-3; D gene uncertain. Germline V gene data show CDR1 as SNHLY and CDR2 as FYNNEI. This CDR3 region has 14 residues. Trimming shortened V by 2 bases and J by 0 bases, and 5 bases separated the two germline ends. CDR3 DNA sequence: TGTGCCAGCAGTGAAACAGTCTCTGGAAACACCATATATTTT. This sequence encodes CASSETVSGNTIYF.

The genes are TRBV10-3 and TRBJ2-3, with D perhaps matching TRBD1 (6 bases). This CDR3 is 16 amino acids long. V dropped 6 bases and J dropped 0 bases, with 16 bases sitting between them. Germline V gives CDR1 ENHRY, CDR2 SYGVKD. Here the CDR3 reads CAIRGLTGSSTDTQYF. The CDR3 DNA reads TGTGCCATCAGAGGGCTTACAGGGAGCAGCACAGATACGCAGTATTTT.

V is TRBV19 and J is TRBJ2-3; 9 bases match TRBD1. Germline-derived CDR1 and CDR2 are LNHDA and SQIVND (reference sequence). The CDR3 is 14 amino acids. The trim removed 4 bases at V and 5 bases at J, leaving 4 bases unmatched. This CDR3 is CASSTGTGQDTQYF. The CDR3 nucleotides read TGTGCCAGTAGTACCGGGACAGGGCAAGATACGCAGTATTTT.

V and J are TRBV11-1 and TRBJ2-3; D call uncertain. The ends were cut back, 0 bases at V and 3 bases at J, with 7 bases in the middle. The CDR3 totals 14 residues. The V gene's germline CDR1 is SGHAT and CDR2 FQDESV (reference sequence). CDR3 residues: CASSLAPRTDTQYF. Written as DNA, the CDR3 is TGTGCCAGCAGCTTAGCGCCTAGGACAGATACGCAGTATTTT. The variable domain in full, completed from reference TRBV11-1 and TRBJ2-3, reads EAEVAQSPRYKITEKSQAVAFWCDPISGHATLYWYRQILGQGPELLVQFQDESVVDDSQLPKDRFSAERLKGVDSTLKIQPAELGDSAMYLCASSLAPRTDTQYFGPGTRLTVL.

The chain combines TRBV4-1 with TRBJ1-1; TRBD1 might be the D (6 bases). Trimming left V 5 bases short and J 0 bases short, with 13 bases between. Germline-derived CDR1 and CDR2 are MGHRA and YSYEKL. The CDR3 length is 15 residues. CDR3 sequence: CASSAEQGLNTEAFF. CDR3 bases: TGCGCCAGCAGCGCAGAACAGGGTCTGAACACTGAAGCTTTCTTT.

The rearrangement joins TRBV18 to TRBJ2-5, with D perhaps matching TRBD2 (6 bases). The CDR3 sequence is 15 residues long. The ends were cut back, 2 bases at V and 4 bases at J, with 14 bases in the middle. Per germline, CDR1 KGHSH and CDR2 LQKENI. Written as DNA, the CDR3 is TGTGCCAGCTCACCATACGGTCCGGAGGGAGAGACCCAGTACTTC. Translation: CASSPYGPEGETQYF.

The chain links TRBV9 to TRBJ2-3, with D maybe TRBD1 (5 bases). Trimming stripped 4 bases from V and 7 bases from J, with 10 bases between. The CDR3 spans 12 residues. Germline CDR1 is SGDLS and CDR2 is YYNGEE. Here the CDR3 DNA reads TGTGCCAGCAGCCAAGGGGAATATACGCAGTATTTT. This codes for CASSQGEYTQYF.

This chain links TRBV29-1 with TRBJ1-2; tentative D call: TRBD1 (6 bases). CDR1 SQVTM and CDR2 ANQGSEA come from the germline V gene. CDR3 length equals 11 residues. Trimming removed 0 bases from V and 14 bases from J, with 13 bases in between. DNA of the CDR3: TGCAGCGTTGAAGAGAGGACAGTCGGTACCTTC. Amino acid sequence: CSVEERTVGTF.

The rearrangement joins TRBV29-1 to TRBJ2-7; D may be TRBD1 (6 bases). V lost 1 base and J lost 4, with 8 bases in between. Germline CDR1 is SQVTM and CDR2 is ANQGSEA. This CDR3 region has 12 residues. CDR3 bases: TGCAGCGTTGAAGGCAGGGGATACGAGCAGTACTTC. As protein: CSVEGRGYEQYF.

V is TRBV14 and J is TRBJ2-1, with 13 bases fitting TRBD2. Trimming at V came to 2 bases and at J to 5 bases, leaving 3 bases not matched to a gene. Germline CDR1 reads SGHDN; CDR2 reads FVKESK. The CDR3 length is 16 residues. The CDR3 here is CASSQHGTSGNNEQFF. Here the CDR3 DNA reads TGTGCCAGCAGCCAACACGGGACTAGCGGGAACAATGAGCAGTTCTTC.

The chain carries TRBV2 and TRBJ2-1; possible D gene TRBD2, 5 bases. V shed 1 base and J shed 0 bases, with 10 bases lying between them. The CDR3 is 16 residues long. CDR1 is SNHLY, CDR2 FYNNEI, per germline. CDR3 sequence reads: CASSEERSSSYNEQFF. As DNA, the CDR3 is TGTGCCAGCAGTGAAGAGCGGAGTAGCTCCTACAATGAGCAGTTCTTC.

This clone has only a few counts. The chain carries TRBV20-1 and TRBJ1-1; D unclear. The CDR3 loop spans 10 amino acids. Trimming stripped 4 bases from V and 6 bases from J, with 6 bases between. Germline V CDR1 and CDR2: DFQATT, SNEGSKA (reference sequence). As DNA, the CDR3 is TGCAGTGCTAATCGGGCTGAAGCTTTCTTT. Protein: CSANRAEAFF.

This chain uses TRBV11-2 with TRBJ1-4, with TRBD1 identical over 8 bases. The CDR3 is made up of 15 amino acids. CDR1 SGHAT and CDR2 FQNNGV come from the germline V gene. V dropped 1 base and J dropped 8; count of bases not matched to a gene: 6. The CDR3: CASSLGDRPEEKLFF. In nucleotides, the CDR3 is TGTGCCAGCAGCTTAGGGGACAGGCCGGAGGAAAAACTGTTTTTT.

This clone was seen a handful of times. Distinct nucleotide sequences in the sample also encode this CDR3. This chain links TRBV2 with TRBJ2-1, with TRBD2 matching over 13 bases. CDR3 length: 17 residues. V lost 5 bases to trimming and J lost 4 bases; unmatched junction nucleotides: 8. The germline gives CDR1 SNHLY, CDR2 FYNNEI. The CDR3 reads CASSYSGLAGVYNEQFF. In DNA, the CDR3 is TGTGCCAGCAGTTACAGCGGACTAGCGGGAGTTTACAATGAGCAGTTCTTC.

The V gene is TRBV7-9, the J gene TRBJ1-5; TRBD1 matches at 7 bases. Per the germline V gene, CDR1 is SEHNR and CDR2 is FQNEAQ (reference sequence). CDR3 length equals 15 residues. The V and J ends lost 4 bases and 5 bases, in that order; junction bases with no gene match: 8. CDR3 DNA: TGTGCCAGCAGCTCGGGACAGCCAGGGGATCAGCCCCAGCATTTT. Amino acid sequence: CASSSGQPGDQPQHF. The full variable domain, completed using reference TRBV7-9 and TRBJ1-5, is DTGVSQNPRHKITKRGQNVTFRCDPISEHNRLYWYRQTLGQGPEFLTYFQNEAQLEKSRLLSDRFSAERPKGSFSTLEIQRTEQGDSAMYLCASSSGQPGDQPQHFGDGTRLSIL.

The genes are TRBV30 and TRBJ2-3, with a possible D match to TRBD1 (5 bases). Trimming removed 0 bases at V and 3 bases at J, with 13 bases between. This CDR3 region has 15 residues. Germline CDR1 is GTSNPN and CDR2 is SVGIG (reference sequence). The CDR3 nucleotides read TGTGCCTGGAGTGTACCAGGGATTGGGACAGATACGCAGTATTTT. Its translation: CAWSVPGIGTDTQYF.

The chain couples TRBV10-3 to TRBJ2-3; TRBD2 agrees at 11 bases. The CDR3 covers 17 residues. Germline lookup yields CDR1 ENHRY and CDR2 SYGVKD. J lost 1 base, V lost 5 bases, and 8 bases had no gene match. CDR3 coding DNA: TGTGCCATCAGTTCTAGCGGGGGGTCCCTCGGCACAGATACGCAGTATTTT. Translated: CAISSSGGSLGTDTQYF.

This rearrangement joins TRBV2 to TRBJ2-6, with 7 bases matching TRBD1. The length of the CDR3 is 15 residues. V lost 4 bases and J lost 2; bases outside the gene matches: 2. Germline V gene lookup returns CDR1 SNHLY and CDR2 FYNNEI. The CDR3 nucleotides are TGTGCCAGCAGTGTCCAGGGGGCTGGGGCCAACGTCCTGACTTTC. Residues: CASSVQGAGANVLTF. Full variable domain (outside the CDR3, taken from reference TRBV2 and TRBJ2-6): EPEVTQTPSHQVTQMGQEVILRCVPISNHLYFYWYRQILGQKVEFLVSFYNNEISEKSEIFDDQFSVERPDGSNFTLKIRSTKLEDSAMYFCASSVQGAGANVLTFGAGSRLTVL.

This chain connects TRBV5-1 to TRBJ1-1; 7 bases align to TRBD1. V shed 2 bases, J shed 1 base, and the junction held 2 bases outside the gene matches. Germline V gene sequence: CDR1 SGHRS, CDR2 YFSETQ. CDR3 length equals 14 residues. CDR3 DNA sequence: TGCGCCAGCAGCTTACAGGGGTCGAACACTGAAGCTTTCTTT. Amino acid sequence: CASSLQGSNTEAFF.

The chain is built from TRBV27 and TRBJ2-2, with D perhaps matching TRBD1 (5 bases). This CDR3 has 16 residues. CDR1 is MNHEY, CDR2 SMNVEV, per germline (reference sequence). V lost 5 bases and J 9 bases, leaving 22 bases between the germline ends. Written as DNA, the CDR3 is TGTGCCAGCAGTCCCAGCAGGGATCGCTACCTCCGGGAGCTGTTTTTT. Its translation: CASSPSRDRYLRELFF.

V gene TRBV10-2 combines with J gene TRBJ2-5; 11 bases fit TRBD2. CDR1 WSHSY and CDR2 SAAADI come from the germline V gene. The CDR3 length is 15 residues. V lost 6 bases to trimming and J lost 1 base; unmatched junction nucleotides: 4. Here the CDR3 DNA reads TGCGCCAGCAGCCTCGGGACTAGCGGCCAAGAGACCCAGTACTTC. Its translation is CASSLGTSGQETQYF.

The V call is TRBV27, the J call TRBJ2-7; D may be TRBD1 (5 bases). Deletions cut 1 base from V and 2 bases from J, with 18 bases between. This CDR3 comprises 17 residues. Per the germline V gene, CDR1 is MNHEY and CDR2 is SMNVEV (reference sequence). The CDR3 DNA reads as TGTGCCAGCAGTTTATGGGGTTCAGGGTTTACCCCCTACGAGCAGTACTTC. As protein: CASSLWGSGFTPYEQYF.